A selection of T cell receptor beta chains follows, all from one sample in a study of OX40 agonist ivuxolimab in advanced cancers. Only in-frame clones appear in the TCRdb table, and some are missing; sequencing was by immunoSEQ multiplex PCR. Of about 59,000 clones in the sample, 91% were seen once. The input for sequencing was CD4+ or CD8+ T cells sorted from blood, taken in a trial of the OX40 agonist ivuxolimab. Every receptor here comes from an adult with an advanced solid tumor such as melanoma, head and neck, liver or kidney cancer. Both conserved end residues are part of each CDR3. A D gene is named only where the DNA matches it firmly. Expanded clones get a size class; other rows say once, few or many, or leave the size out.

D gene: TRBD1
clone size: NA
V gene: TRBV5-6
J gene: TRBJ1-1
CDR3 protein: CASSLQTRQGVTEAFF
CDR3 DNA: TGTGCCAGCAGCTTACAAACGAGACAGGGGGTCACTGAAGCTTTCTTT

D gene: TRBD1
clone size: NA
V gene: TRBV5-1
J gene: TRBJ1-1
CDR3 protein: CASSKTGMNTEAFF
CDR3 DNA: TGCGCCAGCAGCAAGACAGGGATGAACACTGAAGCTTTCTTT

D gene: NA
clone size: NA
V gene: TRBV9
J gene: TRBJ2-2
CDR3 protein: CASSVPPLAVNTGELFF
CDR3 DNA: TGTGCCAGCAGCGTACCCCCCCTGGCGGTGAACACCGGGGAGCTGTTTTTT

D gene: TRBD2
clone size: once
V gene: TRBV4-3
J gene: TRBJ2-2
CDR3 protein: CASSQELAGGRTSTGELFF
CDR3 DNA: TGCGCCAGCAGCCAAGAGTTAGCGGGAGGACGTACGTCCACCGGGGAGCTGTTTTTT

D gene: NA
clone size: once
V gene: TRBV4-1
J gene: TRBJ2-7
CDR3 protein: CASSQGWGSRPYEQYF
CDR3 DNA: TGCGCCAGCAGCCAAGGGTGGGGGTCCAGACCCTACGAGCAGTACTTC

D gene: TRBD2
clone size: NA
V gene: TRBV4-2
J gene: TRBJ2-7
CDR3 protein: CASSQDGLAGDYEQYF
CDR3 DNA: TGTGCCAGCAGCCAAGATGGACTAGCGGGTGACTACGAGCAGTACTTC

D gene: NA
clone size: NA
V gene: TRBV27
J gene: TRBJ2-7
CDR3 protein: CASSLGTTLYEQYF
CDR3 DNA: TGTGCCAGCAGTTTGGGGACAACCCTTTACGAGCAGTACTTC

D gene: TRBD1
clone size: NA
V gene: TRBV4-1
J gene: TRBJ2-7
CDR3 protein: CASSQADRGVHEQYF
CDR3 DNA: TGCGCCAGCAGCCAGGCGGACAGGGGAGTCCACGAGCAGTACTTC

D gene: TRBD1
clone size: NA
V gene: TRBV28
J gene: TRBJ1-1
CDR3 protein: CASSLGQGAVGTEAFF
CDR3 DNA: TGTGCCAGCAGTTTAGGACAGGGGGCTGTGGGCACTGAAGCTTTCTTT

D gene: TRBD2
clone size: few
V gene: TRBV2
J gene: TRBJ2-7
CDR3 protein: CASSRLAGPTYEQYF
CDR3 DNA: TGTGCCAGCAGCCGACTAGCGGGACCGACCTACGAGCAGTACTTC

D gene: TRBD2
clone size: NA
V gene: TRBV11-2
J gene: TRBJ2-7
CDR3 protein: CASSLEYWTSEGYEQYF
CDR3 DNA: TGTGCCAGCAGCTTAGAGTATTGGACTAGCGAGGGATACGAGCAGTACTTC

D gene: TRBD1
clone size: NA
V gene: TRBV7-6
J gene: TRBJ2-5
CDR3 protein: CASSPRTGMETQYF
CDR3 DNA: TGTGCCAGCAGCCCGAGGACAGGGATGGAGACCCAGTACTTC

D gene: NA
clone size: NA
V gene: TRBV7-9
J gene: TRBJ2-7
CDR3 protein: CASSSLAGQLDYEQYF
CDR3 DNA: TGTGCCAGCAGCTCCCTGGCCGGACAGCTAGACTACGAGCAGTACTTC

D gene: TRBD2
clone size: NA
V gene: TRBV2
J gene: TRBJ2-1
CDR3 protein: CASSEEAGGYNEQFF
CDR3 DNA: TGTGCCAGCAGTGAAGAAGCGGGAGGGTACAATGAGCAGTTCTTC

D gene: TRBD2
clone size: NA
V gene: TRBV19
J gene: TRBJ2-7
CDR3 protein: CASNAAGTSDYEQYF
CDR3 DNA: TGTGCCAGTAACGCTGCCGGGACTAGCGACTACGAGCAGTACTTC

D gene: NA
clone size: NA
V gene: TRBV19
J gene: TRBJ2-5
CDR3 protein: CASSLGGQETQYF
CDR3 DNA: TGTGCCAGTAGCTTAGGAGGGCAAGAGACCCAGTACTTC

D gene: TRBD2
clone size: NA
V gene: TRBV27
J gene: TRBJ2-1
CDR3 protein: CASSYGTSGLNEQFF
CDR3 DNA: TGTGCCAGCAGCTACGGGACTAGCGGCCTCAATGAGCAGTTCTTC

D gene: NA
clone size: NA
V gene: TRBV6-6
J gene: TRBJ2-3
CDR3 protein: CASSSSDVDTQYF
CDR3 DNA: TGTGCCAGCAGTTCATCGGACGTAGACACGCAGTATTTT

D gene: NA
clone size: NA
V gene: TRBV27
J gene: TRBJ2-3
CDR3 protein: CASSFTGNGDTQYF
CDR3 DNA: TGTGCCAGCAGTTTTACGGGGAATGGGGATACGCAGTATTTT

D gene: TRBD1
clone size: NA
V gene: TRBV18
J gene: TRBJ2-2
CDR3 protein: CASSPDRHYVTGELFF
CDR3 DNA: TGTGCCAGCTCACCGGACAGGCACTATGTCACCGGGGAGCTGTTTTTT

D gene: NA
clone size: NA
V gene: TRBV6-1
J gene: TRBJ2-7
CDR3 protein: CASRHREGNYEQYF
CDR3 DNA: TGTGCCAGCAGACACAGGGAGGGGAACTACGAGCAGTACTTC

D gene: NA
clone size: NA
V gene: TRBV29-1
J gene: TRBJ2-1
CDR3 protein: CSADHRGYNEQFF
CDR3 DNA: TGCAGCGCGGACCATCGGGGGTACAATGAGCAGTTCTTC

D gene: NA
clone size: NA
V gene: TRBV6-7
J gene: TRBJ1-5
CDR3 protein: CASILHASGEHF
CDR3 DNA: TGTGCCAGCATCCTACACGCATCTGGGGAGCATTTT

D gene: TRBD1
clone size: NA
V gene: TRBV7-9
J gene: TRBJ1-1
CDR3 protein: CASSWDRAGTEAFF
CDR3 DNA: TGTGCCAGCAGCTGGGACAGGGCAGGGACTGAAGCTTTCTTT

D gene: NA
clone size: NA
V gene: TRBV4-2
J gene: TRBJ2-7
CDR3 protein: CASSQELYQGSGEQYF
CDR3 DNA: TGTGCCAGCAGCCAAGAACTCTACCAGGGTTCGGGGGAGCAGTACTTC

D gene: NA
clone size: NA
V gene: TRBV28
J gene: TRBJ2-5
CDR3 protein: CASSGGSDETQYF
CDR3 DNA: TGTGCCAGCAGTGGGGGGTCGGATGAGACCCAGTACTTC

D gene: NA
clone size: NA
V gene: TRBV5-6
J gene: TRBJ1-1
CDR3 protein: CASSLAVTGTEAFF
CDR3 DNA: TGTGCCAGCAGCTTGGCGGTAACCGGGACGGAAGCTTTCTTT

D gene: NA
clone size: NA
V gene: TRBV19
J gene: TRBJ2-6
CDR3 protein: CASSIMGFPLSGANVLTF
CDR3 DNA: TGTGCCAGTAGTATAATGGGGTTCCCCCTCTCTGGGGCCAACGTCCTGACTTTC

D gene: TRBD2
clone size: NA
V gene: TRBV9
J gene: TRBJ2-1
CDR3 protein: CASSVGGGRALNEQFF
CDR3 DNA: TGTGCCAGCAGCGTAGGGGGCGGGAGGGCCCTCAATGAGCAGTTCTTC

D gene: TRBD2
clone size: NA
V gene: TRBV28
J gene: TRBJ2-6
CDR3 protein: CASSMEGGRVPGANVLTF
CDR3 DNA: TGTGCCAGCAGTATGGAGGGAGGGAGGGTCCCTGGGGCCAACGTCCTGACTTTC

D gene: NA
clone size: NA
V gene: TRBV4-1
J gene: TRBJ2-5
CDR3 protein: CASRDIGQETQYF
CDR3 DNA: TGCGCCAGCAGGGACATAGGCCAAGAGACCCAGTACTTC

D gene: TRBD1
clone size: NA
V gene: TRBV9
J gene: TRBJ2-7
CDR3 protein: CASSNRQGDHEQYF
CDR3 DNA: TGTGCCAGCAGCAACCGACAGGGTGACCACGAGCAGTACTTC

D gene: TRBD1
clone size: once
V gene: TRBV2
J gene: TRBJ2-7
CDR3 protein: CASRGQGVYF
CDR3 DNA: TGTGCCAGCCGCGGACAGGGCGTGTACTTC

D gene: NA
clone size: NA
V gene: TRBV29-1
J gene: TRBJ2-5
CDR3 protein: CSVRGTGEVGETQYF
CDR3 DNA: TGCAGCGTGCGAGGCACAGGGGAGGTGGGAGAGACCCAGTACTTC

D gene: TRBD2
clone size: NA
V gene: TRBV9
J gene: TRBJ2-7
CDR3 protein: CASSVGAGGHEQYF
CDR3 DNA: TGTGCCAGCAGCGTAGGAGCGGGAGGCCACGAGCAGTACTTC

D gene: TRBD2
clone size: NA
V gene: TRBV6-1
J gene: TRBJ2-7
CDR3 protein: CASSLAGDRSYEQYF
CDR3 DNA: TGTGCCAGCAGTCTAGCGGGAGATCGCTCCTACGAGCAGTACTTC

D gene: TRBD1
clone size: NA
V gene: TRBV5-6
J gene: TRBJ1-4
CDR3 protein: CASTGTGGEKLFF
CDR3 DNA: TGTGCCAGCACCGGGACAGGCGGAGAAAAACTGTTTTTT

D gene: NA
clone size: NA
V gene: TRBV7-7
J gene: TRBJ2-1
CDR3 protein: CASSQSGYNEQFF
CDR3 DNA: TGTGCCAGCAGCCAGAGCGGTTACAATGAGCAGTTCTTC

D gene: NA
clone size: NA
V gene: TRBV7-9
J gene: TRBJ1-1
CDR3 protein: CASSSGELFTEAFF
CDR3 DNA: TGTGCCAGCAGCTCAGGGGAATTGTTCACTGAAGCTTTCTTT

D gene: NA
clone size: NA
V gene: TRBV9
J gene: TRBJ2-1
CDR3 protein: CASSSRSRKYNEQFF
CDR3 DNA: TGTGCCAGCAGCAGCCGGTCTCGGAAGTACAATGAGCAGTTCTTC

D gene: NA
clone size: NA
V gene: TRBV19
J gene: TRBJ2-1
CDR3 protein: CASSTEIASRGSEQFF
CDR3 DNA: TGTGCCAGTAGTACTGAAATTGCGAGTCGGGGAAGTGAGCAGTTCTTC

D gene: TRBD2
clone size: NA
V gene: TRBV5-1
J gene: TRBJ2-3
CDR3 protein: CASSQDGLGGFLDTQYF
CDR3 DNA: TGCGCCAGCAGTCAAGACGGACTAGGTGGTTTTTTAGATACGCAGTATTTT

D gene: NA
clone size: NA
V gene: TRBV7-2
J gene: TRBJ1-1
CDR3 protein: CASSLHKNTEAFF
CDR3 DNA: TGTGCCAGCAGCCTACACAAGAACACTGAAGCTTTCTTT

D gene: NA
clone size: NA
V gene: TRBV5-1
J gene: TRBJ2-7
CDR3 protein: CASRNGGYEQYF
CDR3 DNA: TGCGCCAGCAGAAACGGGGGCTACGAGCAGTACTTC

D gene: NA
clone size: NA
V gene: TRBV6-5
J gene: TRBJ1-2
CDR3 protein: CATAPDSFGYTF
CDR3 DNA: TGTGCCACCGCCCCGGACAGTTTTGGCTACACCTTC

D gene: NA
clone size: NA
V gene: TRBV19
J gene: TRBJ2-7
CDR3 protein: CASSNWNYEQYF
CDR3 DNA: TGTGCCAGTAGTAACTGGAACTACGAGCAGTACTTC

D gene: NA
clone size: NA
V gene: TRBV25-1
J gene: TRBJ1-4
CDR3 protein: CASSEFRSNEKLFF
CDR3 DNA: TGTGCCAGCAGTGAATTCCGCAGTAATGAAAAACTGTTTTTT

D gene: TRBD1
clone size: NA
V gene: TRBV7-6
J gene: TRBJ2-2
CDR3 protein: CASSRGTGGSTGELFF
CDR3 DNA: TGTGCCAGCAGCCGCGGGACAGGGGGCAGCACCGGGGAGCTGTTTTTT

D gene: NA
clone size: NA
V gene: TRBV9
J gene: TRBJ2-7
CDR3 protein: CASSSSGGSYEQYF
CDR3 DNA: TGTGCCAGCAGCTCGTCGGGTGGATCCTACGAGCAGTACTTC

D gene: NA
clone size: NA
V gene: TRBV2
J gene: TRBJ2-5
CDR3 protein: CASSEGMLRQGQETQYF
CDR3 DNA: TGTGCCAGCAGTGAAGGGATGTTGAGACAAGGACAAGAGACCCAGTACTTC

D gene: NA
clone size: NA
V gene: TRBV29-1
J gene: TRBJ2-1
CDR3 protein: CSASPDHEQFF
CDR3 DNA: TGCAGCGCCTCCCCCGACCATGAGCAGTTCTTC

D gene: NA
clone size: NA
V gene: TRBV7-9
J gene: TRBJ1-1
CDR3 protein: CASSLAVYMNTEAFF
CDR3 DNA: TGTGCCAGCAGCTTAGCGGTATACATGAACACTGAAGCTTTCTTT

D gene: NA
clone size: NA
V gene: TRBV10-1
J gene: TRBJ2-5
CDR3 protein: CATIPLRAGGEETQYF
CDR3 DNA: TGCGCCACCATCCCCCTCAGGGCCGGGGGCGAAGAGACCCAGTACTTC